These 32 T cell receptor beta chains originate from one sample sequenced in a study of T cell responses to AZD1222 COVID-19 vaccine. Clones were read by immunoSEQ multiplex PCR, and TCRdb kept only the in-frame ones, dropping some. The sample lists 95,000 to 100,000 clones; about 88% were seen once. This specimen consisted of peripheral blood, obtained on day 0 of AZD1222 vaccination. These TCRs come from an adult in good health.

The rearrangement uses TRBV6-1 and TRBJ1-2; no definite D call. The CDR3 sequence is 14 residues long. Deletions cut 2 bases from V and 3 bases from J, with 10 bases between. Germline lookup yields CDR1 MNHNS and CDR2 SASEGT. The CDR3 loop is CASSESGQYYGYTF. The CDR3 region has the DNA TGTGCCAGCAGTGAATCCGGCCAGTACTATGGCTACACCTTC.

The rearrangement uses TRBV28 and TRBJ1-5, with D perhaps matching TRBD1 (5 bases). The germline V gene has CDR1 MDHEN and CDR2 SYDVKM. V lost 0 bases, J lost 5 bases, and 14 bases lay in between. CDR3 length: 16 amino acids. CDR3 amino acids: CASSLWGRVLDQPQHF. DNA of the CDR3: TGTGCCAGCAGTTTATGGGGCAGGGTTCTTGATCAGCCCCAGCATTTT.

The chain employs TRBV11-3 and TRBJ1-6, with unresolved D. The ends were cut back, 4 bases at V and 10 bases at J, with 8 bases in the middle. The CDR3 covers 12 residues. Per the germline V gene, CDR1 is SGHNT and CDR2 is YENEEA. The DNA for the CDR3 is TGTGCCAGCAGCTCGCAAACGTCACCCCTCCACTTT. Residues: CASSSQTSPLHF.

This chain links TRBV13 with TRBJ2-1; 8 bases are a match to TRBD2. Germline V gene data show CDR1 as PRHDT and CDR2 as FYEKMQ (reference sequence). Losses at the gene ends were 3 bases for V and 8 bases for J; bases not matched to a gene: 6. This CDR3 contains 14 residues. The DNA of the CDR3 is TGTGCCAGCAGCTTTAGTACTAGCGGAGATGAGCAGTTCTTC. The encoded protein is CASSFSTSGDEQFF.

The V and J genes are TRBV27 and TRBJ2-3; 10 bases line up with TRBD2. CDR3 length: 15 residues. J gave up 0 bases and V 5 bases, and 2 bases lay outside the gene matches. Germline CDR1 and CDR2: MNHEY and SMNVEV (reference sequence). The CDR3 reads CASSPGLASTDTQYF. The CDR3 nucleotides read TGTGCCAGCAGTCCGGGACTAGCGAGCACAGATACGCAGTATTTT.

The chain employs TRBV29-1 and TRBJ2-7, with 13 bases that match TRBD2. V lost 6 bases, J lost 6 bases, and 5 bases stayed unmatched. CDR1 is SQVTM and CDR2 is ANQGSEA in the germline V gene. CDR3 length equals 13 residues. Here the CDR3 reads CSVEGLAGSEQYF. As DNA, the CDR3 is TGCAGCGTGGAGGGACTAGCGGGATCCGAGCAGTACTTC.

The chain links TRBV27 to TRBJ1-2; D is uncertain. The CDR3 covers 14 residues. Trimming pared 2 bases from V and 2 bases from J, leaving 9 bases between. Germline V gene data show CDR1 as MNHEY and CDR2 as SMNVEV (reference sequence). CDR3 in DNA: TGTGCCAGCAGTTTAGGCAACACCAACTATGGCTACACCTTC. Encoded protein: CASSLGNTNYGYTF.

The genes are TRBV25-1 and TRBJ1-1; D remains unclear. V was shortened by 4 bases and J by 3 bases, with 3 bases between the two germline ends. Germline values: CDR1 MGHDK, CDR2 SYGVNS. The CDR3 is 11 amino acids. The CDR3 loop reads CASSGYTEAFF. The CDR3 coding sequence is TGTGCCAGCAGTGGGTACACTGAAGCTTTCTTT.

The chain's CDR3 is CASSVAQNWNTIYF. CDR3 bases: TGTGCCAGCAGCGTAGCTCAGAATTGGAACACCATATATTTT. The chain is built from TRBV9 and TRBJ1-3; D call uncertain. The CDR3 loop spans 14 amino acids. Trimming took 0 bases from V and 7 from J, leaving 11 bases between them. The germline gives CDR1 SGDLS, CDR2 YYNGEE.

The CDR3 bases are TGTGCCAGCAGGGAAGGGGGACTAGGAGAGACCCAGTACTTC. Protein sequence: CASREGGLGETQYF. This sequence joins TRBV28 and TRBJ2-5; 8 positions agree with TRBD2. After removal of 6 bases from V and 4 bases from J, the junction contained 7 bases not matched to a gene. The CDR3 has 14 residues. Per the germline V gene, CDR1 is MDHEN and CDR2 is SYDVKM.

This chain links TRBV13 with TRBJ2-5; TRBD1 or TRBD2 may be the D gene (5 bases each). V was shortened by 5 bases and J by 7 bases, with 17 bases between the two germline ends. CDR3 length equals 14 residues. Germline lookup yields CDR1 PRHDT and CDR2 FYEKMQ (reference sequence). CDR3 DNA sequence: TGTGCCAGCAGCCCAGGGACCGCGAAAGGGACCCAGTACTTC. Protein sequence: CASSPGTAKGTQYF.

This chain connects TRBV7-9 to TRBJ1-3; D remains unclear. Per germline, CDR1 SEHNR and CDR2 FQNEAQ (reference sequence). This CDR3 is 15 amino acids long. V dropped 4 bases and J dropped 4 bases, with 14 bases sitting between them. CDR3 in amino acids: CASSSQLDLGNTIYF. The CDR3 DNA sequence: TGTGCCAGCAGCTCCCAGTTGGACCTAGGAAACACCATATATTTT.

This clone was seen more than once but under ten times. CDR3 loop: CASSDPGLAEYEQYF. The CDR3 DNA follows: TGTGCCAGTAGTGACCCGGGACTAGCAGAGTACGAGCAGTACTTC. The rearrangement links TRBV19 to TRBJ2-7; 9 bases are shared with TRBD2. Germline CDR1 reads LNHDA; CDR2 reads SQIVND (reference sequence). The CDR3 extends over 15 amino acids. V lost 5 bases, J lost 4 bases, and 9 bases stayed unmatched.

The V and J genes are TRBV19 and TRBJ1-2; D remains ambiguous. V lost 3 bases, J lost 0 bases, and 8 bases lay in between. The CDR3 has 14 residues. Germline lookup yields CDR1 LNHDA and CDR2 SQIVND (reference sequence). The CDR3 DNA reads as TGTGCCAGTAGTATGTTAACAACTAACTATGGCTACACCTTC. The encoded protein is CASSMLTTNYGYTF. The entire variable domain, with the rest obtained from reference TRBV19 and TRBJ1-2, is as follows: DGGITQSPKYLFRKEGQNVTLSCEQNLNHDAMYWYRQDPGQGLRLIYYSQIVNDFQKGDIAEGYSVSREKKESFPLTVTSAQKNPTAFYLCASSMLTTNYGYTFGSGTRLTVV.

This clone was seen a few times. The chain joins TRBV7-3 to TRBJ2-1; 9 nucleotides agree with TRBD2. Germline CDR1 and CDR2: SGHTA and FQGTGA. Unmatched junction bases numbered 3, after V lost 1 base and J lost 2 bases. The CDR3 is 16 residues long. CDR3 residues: CASSLMASGTYNEQFF. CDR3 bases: TGTGCCAGCAGCTTAATGGCTAGCGGGACCTACAATGAGCAGTTCTTC.

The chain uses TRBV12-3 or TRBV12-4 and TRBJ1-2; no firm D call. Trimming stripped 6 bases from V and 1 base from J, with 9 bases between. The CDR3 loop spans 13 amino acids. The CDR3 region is CASRGSINYGYTF. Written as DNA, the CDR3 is TGTGCCAGCAGGGGCAGTATTAACTATGGCTACACCTTC.

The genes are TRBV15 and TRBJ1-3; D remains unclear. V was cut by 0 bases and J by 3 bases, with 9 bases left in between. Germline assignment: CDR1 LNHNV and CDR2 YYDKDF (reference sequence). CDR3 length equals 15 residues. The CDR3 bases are TGTGCCACCAGCAGAGATCCCGGGGTTGGAAACACCATATATTTT. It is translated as CATSRDPGVGNTIYF.

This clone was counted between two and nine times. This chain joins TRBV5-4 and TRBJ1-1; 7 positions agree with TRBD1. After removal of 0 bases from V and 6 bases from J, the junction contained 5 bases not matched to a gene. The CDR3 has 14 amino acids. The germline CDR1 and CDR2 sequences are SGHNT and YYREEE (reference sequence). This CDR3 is CASSLVGQVAEAFF. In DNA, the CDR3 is TGTGCCAGCAGCTTGGTTGGACAGGTGGCTGAAGCTTTCTTT.

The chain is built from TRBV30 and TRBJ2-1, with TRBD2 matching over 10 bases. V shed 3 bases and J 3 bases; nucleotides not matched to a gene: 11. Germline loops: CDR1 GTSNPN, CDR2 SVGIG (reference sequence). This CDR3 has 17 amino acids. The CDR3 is CAWSLSLLAGLYNEQFF. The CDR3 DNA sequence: TGTGCCTGGAGCCTTTCCCTACTAGCGGGGCTCTACAATGAGCAGTTCTTC. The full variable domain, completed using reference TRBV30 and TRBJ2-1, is SQTIHQWPATLVQPVGSPLSLECTVEGTSNPNLYWYRQAAGRGLQLLFYSVGIGQISSEVPQNLSASRPQDRQFILSSKKLLLSDSGFYLCAWSLSLLAGLYNEQFFGPGTRLTVL.

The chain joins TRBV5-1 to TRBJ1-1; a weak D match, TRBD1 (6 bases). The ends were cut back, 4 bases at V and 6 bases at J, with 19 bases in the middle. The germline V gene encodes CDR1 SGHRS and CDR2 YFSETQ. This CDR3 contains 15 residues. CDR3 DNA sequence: TGCGCCAGCAGCCGCATTATGGGGGGGGGCGCTGAAGCTTTCTTT. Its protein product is CASSRIMGGGAEAFF.

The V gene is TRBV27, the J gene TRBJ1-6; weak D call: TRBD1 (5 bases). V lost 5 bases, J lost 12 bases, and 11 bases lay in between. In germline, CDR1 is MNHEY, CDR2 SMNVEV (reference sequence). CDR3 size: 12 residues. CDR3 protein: CASSNQGQPLHF. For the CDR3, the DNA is TGTGCCAGCAGTAACCAGGGCCAACCCCTCCACTTT.

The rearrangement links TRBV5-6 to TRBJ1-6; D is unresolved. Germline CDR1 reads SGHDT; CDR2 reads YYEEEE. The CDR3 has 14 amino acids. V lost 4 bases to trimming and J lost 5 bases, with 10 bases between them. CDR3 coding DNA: TGTGCCAGCAGCGTAAGGGTTCATAATTCACCCCTCCACTTT. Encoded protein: CASSVRVHNSPLHF.

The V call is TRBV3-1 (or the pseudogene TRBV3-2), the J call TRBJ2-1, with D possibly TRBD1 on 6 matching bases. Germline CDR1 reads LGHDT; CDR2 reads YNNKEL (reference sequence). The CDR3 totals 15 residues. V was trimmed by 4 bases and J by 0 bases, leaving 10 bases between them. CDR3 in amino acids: CASSPQGNSYNEQFF. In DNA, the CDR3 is TGTGCCAGCAGCCCACAGGGAAACTCCTACAATGAGCAGTTCTTC.

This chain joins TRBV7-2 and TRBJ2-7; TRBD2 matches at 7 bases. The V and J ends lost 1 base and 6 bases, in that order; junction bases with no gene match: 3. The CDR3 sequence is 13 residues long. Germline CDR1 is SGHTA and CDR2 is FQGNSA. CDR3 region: CASSLVTSAEQYF. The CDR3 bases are TGTGCCAGCAGCTTAGTAACTAGCGCCGAGCAGTACTTC.

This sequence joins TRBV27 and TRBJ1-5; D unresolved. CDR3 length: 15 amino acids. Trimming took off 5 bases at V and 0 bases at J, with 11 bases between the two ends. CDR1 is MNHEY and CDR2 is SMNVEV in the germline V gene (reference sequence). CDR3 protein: CASSLLVHSNQPQHF. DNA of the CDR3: TGTGCCAGCAGTCTCCTGGTCCATAGCAATCAGCCCCAGCATTTT.

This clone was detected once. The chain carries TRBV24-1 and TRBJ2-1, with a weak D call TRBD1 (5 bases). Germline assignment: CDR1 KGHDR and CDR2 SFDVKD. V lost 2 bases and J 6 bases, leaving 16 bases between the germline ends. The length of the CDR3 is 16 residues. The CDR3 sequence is CATSDSRASPRNEQFF. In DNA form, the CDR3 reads TGTGCCACCAGTGATTCCAGGGCCTCTCCCCGCAATGAGCAGTTCTTC.

The DNA for the CDR3 is TGTGCCAGCTCCCCTATTAATGTCAGGGGTACTGAAGCTTTCTTT. Translating it yields CASSPINVRGTEAFF. This rearrangement joins TRBV18 to TRBJ1-1, with a possible D match to TRBD1 (6 bases). Germline CDR1 KGHSH, CDR2 LQKENI. Trimming pared 6 bases from V and 5 bases from J, leaving 19 bases between. CDR3 length: 15 residues.

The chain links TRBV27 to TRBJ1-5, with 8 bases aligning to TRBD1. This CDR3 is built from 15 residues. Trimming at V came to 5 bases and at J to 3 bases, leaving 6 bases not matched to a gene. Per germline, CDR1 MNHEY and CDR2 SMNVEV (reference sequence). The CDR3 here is CASSERTGNNQPQHF. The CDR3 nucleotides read TGTGCCAGCAGTGAACGGACAGGGAACAATCAGCCCCAGCATTTT.

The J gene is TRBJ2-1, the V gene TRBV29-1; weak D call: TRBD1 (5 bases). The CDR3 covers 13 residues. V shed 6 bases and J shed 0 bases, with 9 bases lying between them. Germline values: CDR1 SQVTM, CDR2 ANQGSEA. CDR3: CSVPRDSYNEQFF. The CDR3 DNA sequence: TGCAGCGTACCCAGGGACTCCTACAATGAGCAGTTCTTC.

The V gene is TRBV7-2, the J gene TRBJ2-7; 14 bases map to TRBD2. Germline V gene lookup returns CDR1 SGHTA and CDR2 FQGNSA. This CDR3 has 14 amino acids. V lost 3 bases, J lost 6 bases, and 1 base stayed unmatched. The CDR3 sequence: CASSLGTSGSEQYF. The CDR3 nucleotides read TGTGCCAGCAGCTTGGGGACTAGCGGGAGCGAGCAGTACTTC.

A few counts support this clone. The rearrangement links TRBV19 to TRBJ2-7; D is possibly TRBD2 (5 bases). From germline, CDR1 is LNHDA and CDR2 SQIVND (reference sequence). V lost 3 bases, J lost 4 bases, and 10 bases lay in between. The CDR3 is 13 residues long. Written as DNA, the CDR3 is TGTGCCAGTAGTATTGGAGCGGCTTACGAGCAGTACTTC. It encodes CASSIGAAYEQYF.

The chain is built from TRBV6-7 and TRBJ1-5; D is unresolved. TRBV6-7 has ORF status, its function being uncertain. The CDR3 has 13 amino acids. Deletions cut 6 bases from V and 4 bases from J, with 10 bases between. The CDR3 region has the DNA TGTGCCAGCAGCTTTTCGGAGAATCAGCCCCAGCATTTT. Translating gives CASSFSENQPQHF.